This T cell receptor beta chain was recovered during a study of blood T cell repertoires in COVID-19. About the research overall: The United States, Italy and Spain supplied acute and convalescent COVID-19 samples. PBMCs, B-cell-depleted T cells, or T cells were the source of the cDNA or gDNA that made up the material.

In the authors' methods: Nucleated cell number was recorded as an estimate derived from reference gene primer amplification. The table came from immunoSEQ multiplex PCR; TCRdb's copy has only in-frame clones and leaves some out. D and trimming were read from the DNA, whereas the V and J calls and clone size are those reported in that table. The table records about 15,000 clones, 70% to 90% of them present only once. This CDR3 contains 11 residues. Germline assignment: CDR1 MGHDK and CDR2 SYGVNS. V lost 10 bases and J lost 11, with 14 bases in between. This sequence was found in a man aged 70-80 years in a cohort sampled during active COVID-19. The J gene is TRBJ1-4, the V gene TRBV25-1; D is perhaps TRBD1 (6 bases). Sample: peripheral blood. The CDR3 DNA follows: TGTGCCACCGGGACATGGGGTAAACTGTTTTTT. The encoded protein is CATGTWGKLFF.